This TCR beta chain was documented in a study of CD8 T cells in ankylosing spondylitis. Study-wide findings and caveats: For ankylosing spondylitis blood, a TCR beta motif of under 10 highly homologous variants appeared characteristic. Disease-linked clones reportedly concentrated significantly in matched ankylosing spondylitis synovial fluid. Previous work reported some of these motif variants in the synovial fluid and blood of reactive arthritis. Disease-linked clones proved CD8+ and comparatively uncommon in peripheral blood.

TCR beta libraries were made by quantitative 5'-RACE with molecular barcodes. TCRdb called the 5' RACE reads again in MiXCR, with one record for every CDR3 protein. The sample records approximately 500,000 distinct CDR3 sequences, roughly an eighth being singletons. On this clonotype itself: The target antigen is unknown.

The CDR3 extends over 13 amino acids. Germline CDR1 SNHLY, CDR2 FYNNEI. Trimming cost V 3 bases and J 7 bases, with 9 bases left between them. This TCR was sampled from a male donor with ankylosing spondylitis. This chain connects TRBV2 to TRBJ1-4; D perhaps matches TRBD1 (5 bases). Specimen: blood, either unsorted or a sorted T cell fraction (not recorded which). The CDR3: CASSEGDGEKLFF. The CDR3 DNA reads as TGTGCCAGCAGTGAGGGGGACGGTGAAAAACTGTTTTTT.